The 28 T cell receptor beta chains listed next were all sequenced from one sample in a study of shared clonotypes between healthy human individuals. TCRdb's copy holds only in-frame clones and misses some; the assay was immunoSEQ multiplex PCR. The sample has roughly 2.1 million clones; about 93% are singletons. CD8 cells regarded as naive lacked CD45RO, were positively chosen for CCR7, and omitted terminally differentiated effector memory CD45RA+ cells. The sample comprised naive CD8+ T cells from PBMCs. These receptors all come from a young man in good health. Some clones in this sample may be carry-over from other donors' samples.

The chain recombines TRBV12-5 with TRBJ2-6; D remains unclear. The ends were cut back, 6 bases at V and 0 bases at J, with 9 bases in the middle. Germline CDR1 and CDR2: LGHNT and FRNRAP. The CDR3 runs 15 residues. The CDR3 here is CASGYGSSGANVLTF. In DNA form, the CDR3 reads TGTGCTAGTGGCTACGGAAGCTCTGGGGCCAACGTCCTGACTTTC. The whole variable domain, remainder taken from reference TRBV12-5 and TRBJ2-6, is DARVTQTPRHKVTEMGQEVTMRCQPILGHNTVFWYRQTMMQGLELLAYFRNRAPLDDSGMPKDRFSAEMPDATLATLKIQPSEPRDSAVYFCASGYGSSGANVLTFGAGSRLTVL.

The chain links TRBV11-2 to TRBJ2-7, with a tentative D call TRBD2 (6 bases). Per germline, CDR1 SGHAT and CDR2 FQNNGV. Trimming removed 4 bases at V and 2 bases at J, with 18 bases between. This CDR3 is 16 amino acids long. The CDR3 spells CASSSRHGSATYEQYF. In DNA, the CDR3 is TGTGCCAGCAGCTCAAGGCACGGGAGCGCTACCTACGAGCAGTACTTC. The full variable domain, with the rest looked up from reference TRBV11-2 and TRBJ2-7, is EAGVAQSPRYKIIEKRQSVAFWCNPISGHATLYWYQQILGQGPKLLIQFQNNGVVDDSQLPKDRFSAERLKGVDSTLKIQPAKLEDSAVYLCASSSRHGSATYEQYFGPGTRLTVT.

The chain recombines TRBV27 with TRBJ2-1; D unresolved. Germline CDR1 is MNHEY and CDR2 is SMNVEV (reference sequence). The V end lost 6 bases, the J end lost 0 bases, and 12 bases lay between the germline ends. The CDR3 length is 15 residues. The CDR3 DNA sequence: TGTGCCAGCAGCTTGTTAAGCAGCTCCTACAATGAGCAGTTCTTC. It encodes CASSLLSSSYNEQFF.

The chain is built from TRBV4-1 and TRBJ1-2; the match to TRBD1 covers 8 bases. V was pared by 4 bases and J by 5 bases, with 6 bases of the junction left unmatched. The CDR3 is made up of 14 amino acids. Germline-derived CDR1 and CDR2 are MGHRA and YSYEKL. Here the CDR3 reads CASSPIGQGYGYTF. Here the CDR3 DNA reads TGCGCCAGCAGCCCCATCGGACAGGGTTATGGCTACACCTTC.

The chain recombines TRBV19 with TRBJ2-1; 7 positions match TRBD2. CDR3 length: 16 residues. V trimming: 1 base; J trimming: 3 bases; junction bases outside the gene matches: 6. Germline values: CDR1 LNHDA, CDR2 SQIVND (reference sequence). CDR3 sequence reads: CASSIAPGLLYNEQFF. The CDR3 DNA reads as TGTGCCAGTAGTATAGCACCGGGACTACTCTACAATGAGCAGTTCTTC.

This clone came up a few times. The chain has TRBV10-2 and TRBJ1-1, with D unresolved. The V end lost 6 bases, the J end lost 12 bases, and 17 bases lay between the germline ends. This CDR3 is 12 amino acids long. The germline gives CDR1 WSHSY, CDR2 SAAADI. The CDR3, as DNA: TGCGCCAGCAGCGGGAATGTGGCGACGTCTTTCTTT. It yields the protein CASSGNVATSFF.

A single count supports this clone. The chain has TRBV5-4 and TRBJ1-1, with D tentatively TRBD1 (5 bases). The CDR3 has 14 amino acids. Trimming shortened V by 3 bases and J by 4 bases, and 13 bases separated the two germline ends. The germline CDR1 and CDR2 sequences are SGHNT and YYREEE (reference sequence). The CDR3 loop reads CASSYGAQGTEAFF. The CDR3 DNA follows: TGTGCCAGCAGCTACGGGGCCCAGGGCACTGAAGCTTTCTTT.

The chain couples TRBV15 to TRBJ2-1, with 13 bases lining up with TRBD2. CDR1 LNHNV and CDR2 YYDKDF come from the germline V gene (reference sequence). The CDR3 loop spans 15 amino acids. With 5 bases clipped from V and 8 bases from J, the junction kept 6 bases outside the gene matches. The CDR3 region is CATSFRTSGRDEQFF. CDR3 sequence (DNA): TGTGCCACCAGCTTCCGGACTAGCGGGAGAGATGAGCAGTTCTTC.

The chain has TRBV4-3 and TRBJ1-1; maybe TRBD1 (5 bases). Trimming removed 1 base at V and 8 bases at J, with 8 bases between. Germline-derived CDR1 and CDR2 are LGHNA and YSLEER. This CDR3 is 12 amino acids long. CDR3 in amino acids: CASSQARDEAFF. CDR3 nucleotide sequence: TGCGCCAGCAGCCAAGCCAGGGACGAAGCTTTCTTT.

This clone was recorded only once. The chain carries TRBV7-8 and TRBJ1-5, with a weak D call TRBD1 (6 bases). V dropped 6 bases and J dropped 1 base, with 13 bases sitting between them. The CDR3 is 15 amino acids. CDR1 and CDR2 (germline): SGHVS, FQNEAQ. The chain's CDR3 is CASSSRGLSNQPQHF. The DNA for the CDR3 is TGTGCCAGCAGTTCTCGGGGGCTGAGCAATCAGCCCCAGCATTTT. Supplemented by reference TRBV7-8 and TRBJ1-5, the full variable domain reads GAGVSQSPRYKVAKRGQDVALRCDPISGHVSLFWYQQALGQGPEFLTYFQNEAQLDKSGLPSDRFFAERPEGSVSTLKIQRTQQEDSAVYLCASSSRGLSNQPQHFGDGTRLSIL.

The J gene is TRBJ1-2, the V gene TRBV28; D not certain. This CDR3 comprises 15 residues. CDR1 is MDHEN and CDR2 is SYDVKM in the germline V gene. V lost 8 bases to trimming and J lost 4 bases, with 20 bases between them. The CDR3 spells CASSLRRAGGYGYTF. CDR3 in DNA: TGTGCCAGCTCACTCCGCCGGGCAGGCGGCTATGGCTACACCTTC.

This clone was detected only once. The rearrangement uses TRBV9 and TRBJ1-1; D is perhaps TRBD1 (5 bases). CDR1 is SGDLS and CDR2 is YYNGEE in the germline V gene. The CDR3 has 14 amino acids. Trimming removed 3 bases from V and 1 base from J, with 10 bases in between. DNA of the CDR3: TGTGCCAGCAGCGCGGGACGTGCGAACACTGAAGCTTTCTTT. This gives the protein CASSAGRANTEAFF.

Details on this clone: The identical CDR3 is also encoded by other nucleotide sequences in the sample. The gene calls are TRBV5-1 and TRBJ1-1; D not resolved. CDR3 size: 14 residues. Trimming removed 4 bases at V and 0 bases at J, with 10 bases between. The germline CDR1 and CDR2 sequences are SGHRS and YFSETQ. CDR3 sequence: CASSPGGLNTEAFF. The CDR3 DNA sequence: TGCGCCAGCAGCCCTGGAGGTTTGAACACTGAAGCTTTCTTT.

This rearrangement joins TRBV9 to TRBJ2-3, with unresolved D. Germline loops: CDR1 SGDLS, CDR2 YYNGEE. The CDR3 consists of 16 residues. Trimming took 4 bases from V and 3 from J, leaving 18 bases between them. CDR3 residues: CASSPRPLSITDTQYF. The CDR3 DNA follows: TGTGCCAGCAGCCCTCGACCACTATCAATAACAGATACGCAGTATTTT.

The V call is TRBV19, the J call TRBJ2-1, with a weak D call TRBD1 (5 bases). V was cut by 3 bases and J by 2 bases, with 11 bases left in between. From germline, CDR1 is LNHDA and CDR2 SQIVND (reference sequence). The CDR3 consists of 15 residues. CDR3 region: CASSISGNPYNEQFF. Here the CDR3 DNA reads TGTGCCAGTAGTATTTCAGGGAATCCCTACAATGAGCAGTTCTTC. Filled out from reference TRBV19 and TRBJ2-1, the complete variable domain reads DGGITQSPKYLFRKEGQNVTLSCEQNLNHDAMYWYRQDPGQGLRLIYYSQIVNDFQKGDIAEGYSVSREKKESFPLTVTSAQKNPTAFYLCASSISGNPYNEQFFGPGTRLTVL.

The chain recombines TRBV7-8 with TRBJ1-1, with 8 bases aligning to TRBD1. CDR1 and CDR2 from the germline V gene are SGHVS and FQNEAQ. The CDR3 loop spans 16 amino acids. The junction had 8 bases not matched to a gene; V was cut back by 2 bases and J by 3 bases. CDR3 region: CASSLFAGGPHTEAFF. CDR3 nucleotides: TGTGCCAGCAGCTTATTCGCAGGGGGCCCCCACACTGAAGCTTTCTTT. The variable domain in full, with the rest retrieved from reference TRBV7-8 and TRBJ1-1, is GAGVSQSPRYKVAKRGQDVALRCDPISGHVSLFWYQQALGQGPEFLTYFQNEAQLDKSGLPSDRFFAERPEGSVSTLKIQRTQQEDSAVYLCASSLFAGGPHTEAFFGQGTRLTVV.

V gene TRBV11-2 combines with J gene TRBJ2-7, with TRBD2 matching over 10 bases. Germline trimming cut 6 bases from V and 5 bases from J; bases unmatched to any gene: 10. Looked up from germline, CDR1 is SGHAT and CDR2 is FQNNGV. The CDR3 length is 15 residues. The DNA of the CDR3 is TGTGCCAGCAGTGAGCTAGCGGGAGTTTTAAACGAGCAGTACTTC. Its translation: CASSELAGVLNEQYF.

J is TRBJ2-2 and V is TRBV14; weak D call: TRBD2 (5 bases). V dropped 2 bases and J dropped 4 bases, with 14 bases sitting between them. This CDR3 region has 16 residues. Germline V CDR1 and CDR2: SGHDN, FVKESK. CDR3 sequence: CASSQKGSGSTGELFF. For the CDR3, the DNA is TGTGCCAGCAGCCAAAAGGGAAGCGGAAGCACCGGGGAGCTGTTTTTT. Based on the CDR3 plus reference TRBV14 and TRBJ2-2, the full variable domain is EAGVTQFPSHSVIEKGQTVTLRCDPISGHDNLYWYRRVMGKEIKFLLHFVKESKQDESGMPNNRFLAERTGGTYSTLKVQPAELEDSGVYFCASSQKGSGSTGELFFGEGSRLTVL.

V is TRBV6-5 and J is TRBJ2-1; D possibly corresponds to TRBD1 (6 bases). Germline lookup yields CDR1 MNHEY and CDR2 SVGAGI. The CDR3 runs to 15 residues. The V and J ends lost 5 bases and 0 bases respectively, with 11 bases between them. CDR3 DNA sequence: TGTGCCAGCAGTCCCAGACAGGCCTCCTACAATGAGCAGTTCTTC. Encoded protein: CASSPRQASYNEQFF.

This clone was observed a single time. The V gene is TRBV2, the J gene TRBJ2-2; 11 bases agree with TRBD2. Unmatched junction bases numbered 19, after V lost 6 bases and J lost 7 bases. The CDR3 has 19 residues. Per the germline V gene, CDR1 is SNHLY and CDR2 is FYNNEI. The DNA for the CDR3 is TGTGCCAGCAGAGGGCCAACGACTAGCGGGGCATACCGGTACGGGGAGCTGTTTTTT. It specifies CASRGPTTSGAYRYGELFF.

This chain connects TRBV6-5 to TRBJ1-1; 7 bases map to TRBD1. From germline, CDR1 is MNHEY and CDR2 SVGAGI. The CDR3 length is 14 residues. After removal of 2 bases from V and 4 bases from J, the junction contained 4 bases not matched to a gene. CDR3 in DNA: TGTGCCAGCAGTTACAAGGGGGCGCCCACTGAAGCTTTCTTT. This encodes CASSYKGAPTEAFF.

The J gene is TRBJ1-2, the V gene TRBV7-2; weak D call: TRBD1 (5 bases). The germline gives CDR1 SGHTA, CDR2 FQGNSA. Trimming removed 7 bases at V and 4 bases at J, with 16 bases between. CDR3 length: 14 residues. CDR3 DNA: TGTGCCAGCACCGACCGGGGACTCGTCTATGGCTACACCTTC. Protein product: CASTDRGLVYGYTF.

This chain links TRBV7-8 with TRBJ2-7, with D maybe TRBD1 (6 bases). The CDR3 extends over 15 amino acids. From germline, CDR1 is SGHVS and CDR2 FQNEAQ. Between the trimmed V and J ends, which lost 1 base and 2 bases, there was a span of 12 bases. In DNA form, the CDR3 reads TGTGCCAGCAGCTTAGGCGCAGGGGAAACCTACGAGCAGTACTTC. Translating gives CASSLGAGETYEQYF.

This sequence joins TRBV25-1 and TRBJ2-5; TRBD2 matches at 13 bases. Per germline, CDR1 MGHDK and CDR2 SYGVNS. J gave up 2 bases and V 4 bases, and 4 bases lay outside the gene matches. The CDR3 sequence is 16 residues long. The DNA for the CDR3 is TGTGCCAGCAGTGCACTAGCGGGAGGGGCTCAAGAGACCCAGTACTTC. Translating gives CASSALAGGAQETQYF.

This clone was picked up one time. The chain joins TRBV18 to TRBJ2-2; 7 bases fit TRBD1. This CDR3 contains 14 residues. The J segment lost 9 bases and the V segment lost 3 bases, leaving 7 bases of the junction unmatched. Looked up from germline, CDR1 is KGHSH and CDR2 is LQKENI. The CDR3 region has the DNA TGTGCCAGCTCACCGACAGGGAGCGGAAGGGAGCTGTTTTTT. This encodes CASSPTGSGRELFF. Based on the CDR3 plus reference TRBV18 and TRBJ2-2, the full variable domain is NAGVMQNPRHLVRRRGQEARLRCSPMKGHSHVYWYRQLPEEGLKFMVYLQKENIIDESGMPKERFSAEFPKEGPSILRIQQVVRGDSAAYFCASSPTGSGRELFFGEGSRLTVL.

The chain carries TRBV9 and TRBJ2-1; no definite D call. V lost 6 bases to trimming and J lost 7 bases, with 14 bases between them. Germline CDR1 is SGDLS and CDR2 is YYNGEE. The length of the CDR3 is 13 residues. CDR3 residues: CASNLGDLNEQFF. The CDR3 bases are TGTGCCAGCAACCTCGGAGACCTGAATGAGCAGTTCTTC.

In this sample, this clone turned up a few times. The V call is TRBV19, the J call TRBJ1-5, with D tentatively TRBD1 (6 bases). Germline V gene lookup returns CDR1 LNHDA and CDR2 SQIVND (reference sequence). V lost 1 base, J lost 2 bases, and 12 bases lay in between. CDR3 length: 16 amino acids. CDR3 DNA: TGTGCCAGTAGTATAGTCCTCTACAGGGGCAATCAGCCCCAGCATTTT. This encodes CASSIVLYRGNQPQHF.

V is TRBV27 and J is TRBJ1-3; no clear D. The germline V gene has CDR1 MNHEY and CDR2 SMNVEV (reference sequence). The CDR3 length is 11 residues. The V and J ends lost 5 bases and 9 bases respectively, with 8 bases between them. In DNA form, the CDR3 reads TGTGCCAGCAGTGGGGATGGCACCATATATTTT. This sequence encodes CASSGDGTIYF.